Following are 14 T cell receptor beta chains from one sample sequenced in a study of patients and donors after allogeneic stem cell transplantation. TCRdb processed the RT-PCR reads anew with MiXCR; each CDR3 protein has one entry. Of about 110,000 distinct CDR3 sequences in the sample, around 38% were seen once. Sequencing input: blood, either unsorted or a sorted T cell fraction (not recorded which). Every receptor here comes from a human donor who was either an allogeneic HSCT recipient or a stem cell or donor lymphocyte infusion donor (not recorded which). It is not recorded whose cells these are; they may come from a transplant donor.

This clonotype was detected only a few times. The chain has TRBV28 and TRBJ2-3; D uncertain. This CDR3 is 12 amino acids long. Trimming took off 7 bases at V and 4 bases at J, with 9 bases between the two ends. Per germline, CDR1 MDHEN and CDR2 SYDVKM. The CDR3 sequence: CASNPDADTQYF. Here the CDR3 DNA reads TGTGCCAGCAATCCTGATGCAGATACGCAGTATTTT.

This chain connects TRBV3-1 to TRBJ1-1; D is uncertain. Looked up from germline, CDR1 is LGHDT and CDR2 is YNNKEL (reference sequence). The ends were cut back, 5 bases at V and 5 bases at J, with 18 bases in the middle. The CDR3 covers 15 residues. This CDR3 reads CASSSADPGGTEAFF. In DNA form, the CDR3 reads TGTGCCAGCAGCTCGGCGGACCCCGGCGGGACTGAAGCTTTCTTT.

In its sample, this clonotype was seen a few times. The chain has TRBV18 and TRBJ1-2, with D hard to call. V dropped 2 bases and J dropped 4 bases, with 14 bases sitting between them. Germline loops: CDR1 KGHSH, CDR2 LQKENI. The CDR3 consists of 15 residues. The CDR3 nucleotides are TGTGCCAGCTCACCAGGAAAGACCCAGACCTATGGCTACACCTTC. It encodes CASSPGKTQTYGYTF.

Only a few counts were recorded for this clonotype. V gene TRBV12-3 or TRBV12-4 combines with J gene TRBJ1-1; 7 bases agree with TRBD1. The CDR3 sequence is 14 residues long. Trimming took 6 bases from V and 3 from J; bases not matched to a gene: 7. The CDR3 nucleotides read TGTGCCAGCAGCAGACAGGGCTGGGACACTGAAGCTTTCTTT. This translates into CASSRQGWDTEAFF.

The CDR3 bases are TGCGCCAGCGGGGGGGGACCCAACTACAATGAGCAGTTCTTC. This sequence encodes CASGGGPNYNEQFF. This chain joins TRBV5-1 and TRBJ2-1, with 7 bases aligning to TRBD2. The CDR3 is made up of 14 amino acids. Germline CDR1 reads SGHRS; CDR2 reads YFSETQ. Unmatched junction bases numbered 7, after V lost 7 bases and J lost 3 bases.

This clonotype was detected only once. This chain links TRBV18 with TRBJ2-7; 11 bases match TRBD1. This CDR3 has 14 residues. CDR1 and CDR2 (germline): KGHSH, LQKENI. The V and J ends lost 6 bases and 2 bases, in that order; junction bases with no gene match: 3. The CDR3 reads CASSRDRGAYEQYF. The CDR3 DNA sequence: TGTGCCAGCTCGCGGGACAGGGGGGCCTACGAGCAGTACTTC.

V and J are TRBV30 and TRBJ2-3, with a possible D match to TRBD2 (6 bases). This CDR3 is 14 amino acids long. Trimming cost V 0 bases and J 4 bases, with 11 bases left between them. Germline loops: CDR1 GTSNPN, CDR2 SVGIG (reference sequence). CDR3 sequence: CAWSVGGAPDTQYF. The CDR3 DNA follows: TGTGCCTGGAGTGTGGGGGGAGCGCCAGATACGCAGTATTTT.

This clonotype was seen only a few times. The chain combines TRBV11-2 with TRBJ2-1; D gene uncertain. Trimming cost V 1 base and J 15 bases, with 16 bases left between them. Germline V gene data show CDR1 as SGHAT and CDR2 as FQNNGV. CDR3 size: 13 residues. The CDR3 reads CASSLGRFPSRFF. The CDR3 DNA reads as TGTGCCAGCAGCTTAGGTCGCTTCCCCTCGAGGTTCTTC.

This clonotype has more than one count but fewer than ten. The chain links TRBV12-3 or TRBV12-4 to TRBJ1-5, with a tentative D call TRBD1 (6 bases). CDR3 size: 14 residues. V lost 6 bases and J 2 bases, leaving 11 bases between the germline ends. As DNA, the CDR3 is TGTGCCAGCAGACTACAGGGAGGCAATCAGCCCCAGCATTTT. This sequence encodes CASRLQGGNQPQHF.

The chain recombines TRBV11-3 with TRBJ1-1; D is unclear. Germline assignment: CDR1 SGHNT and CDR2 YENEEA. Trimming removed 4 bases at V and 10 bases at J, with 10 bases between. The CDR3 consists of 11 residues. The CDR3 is CASSSEEPAFF. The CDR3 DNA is TGTGCCAGCAGCTCGGAGGAACCAGCTTTCTTT.

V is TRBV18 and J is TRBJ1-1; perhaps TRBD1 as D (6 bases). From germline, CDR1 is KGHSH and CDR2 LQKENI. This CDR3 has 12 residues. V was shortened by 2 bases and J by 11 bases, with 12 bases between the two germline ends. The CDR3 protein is CASSPGRGEAFF. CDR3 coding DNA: TGTGCCAGCTCACCAGGCAGGGGTGAGGCTTTCTTT.

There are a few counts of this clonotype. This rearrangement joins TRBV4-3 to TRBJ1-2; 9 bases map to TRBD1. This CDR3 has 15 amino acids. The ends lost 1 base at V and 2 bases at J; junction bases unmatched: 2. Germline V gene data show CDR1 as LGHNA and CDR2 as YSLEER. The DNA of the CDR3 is TGCGCCAGCAGCCAAGCGGGACAGGGCAACTATGGCTACACCTTC. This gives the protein CASSQAGQGNYGYTF.

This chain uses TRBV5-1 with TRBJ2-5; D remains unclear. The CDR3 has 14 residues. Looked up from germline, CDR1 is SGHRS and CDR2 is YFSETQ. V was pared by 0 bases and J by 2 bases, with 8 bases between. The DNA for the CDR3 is TGCGCCAGCAGCTTGGGACCTACACAAGAGACCCAGTACTTC. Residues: CASSLGPTQETQYF.

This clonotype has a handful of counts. CDR3 sequence reads: CASGVLGVYEQYF. The CDR3 bases are TGTGCCAGCGGCGTTCTAGGTGTTTACGAGCAGTACTTC. The rearrangement joins TRBV28 to TRBJ2-7; D uncertain. V shed 8 bases and J shed 4 bases, with 15 bases lying between them. Germline CDR1 MDHEN, CDR2 SYDVKM. The CDR3 sequence is 13 residues long.